These T cell receptor beta chains were read from a single sample in a study of cytomegalovirus exposure and HLA in healthy donors. Profiling relied on immunoSEQ multiplex PCR, and the TCRdb table lists in-frame clones only, not all of them. Here the sample spans 100,000 to 150,000 clones, 65% to 85% being singletons. Input material: PBMCs. The origin of the receptors is a woman between 35 and 50 years old in good health and CMV-seronegative. Each CDR3 is given with its conserved first and last residue. A D gene is named only where the DNA matches it firmly. A clone size is listed for some rows: how often the clone was seen (once, few, many), or a class if it is expanded.

DNA,CDR3,D,V,J,size
TGTGCCAGCGACCTTACAGGGAGGGGGAACACTGAAGCTTTCTTT,CASDLTGRGNTEAFF,.,TRBV19,TRBJ1-1,.
TGTGCCAGCAGCTACTCAGGTTGGACAGGTATGAACACTGAAGCTTTCTTT,CASSYSGWTGMNTEAFF,TRBD1,TRBV5-6,TRBJ1-1,.
TGTGCCAGCAGCTTGGGGCGGAGAGGCTCCTACGAGCAGTACTTC,CASSLGRRGSYEQYF,.,TRBV5-6,TRBJ2-7,.
TGTGCCAGCAGTCCCGACAGGGATCAGCCCCAGCATTTT,CASSPDRDQPQHF,TRBD1,TRBV6-6,TRBJ1-5,.
TGTGCCAGCAGTCGTAGTAACGATCAGCCCCAGCATTTT,CASSRSNDQPQHF,.,TRBV6-6,TRBJ1-5,.
TGTGCCATCAGCCCCGGGACTAGCGCCAATGAGCAGTTCTTC,CAISPGTSANEQFF,TRBD2,TRBV10-3,TRBJ2-1,once
TGTGCCAGCAGCCAAGATCCCGGGGTAGTCTACGAGCAGTACTTC,CASSQDPGVVYEQYF,.,TRBV14,TRBJ2-7,.
TGTGCCAGCTGGAGAACCTCTAGCGGGCGGAACACCGGGGAGCTGTTTTTT,CASWRTSSGRNTGELFF,TRBD2,TRBV27,TRBJ2-2,.
TGTGCCAGCAGCCAAGAGGGGACAGGGTTAAATGAAAAACTGTTTTTT,CASSQEGTGLNEKLFF,TRBD1,TRBV4-2,TRBJ1-4,few
TGTGCCAGCTCACCCCCTCGGGACAGGGGGCGACATGAGCAGTTCTTC,CASSPPRDRGRHEQFF,TRBD1,TRBV18,TRBJ2-1,.
TGTGCCAGTACTCGGGGGACCAACTATGGCTACACCTTC,CASTRGTNYGYTF,.,TRBV19,TRBJ1-2,.
TGCGCCAGCAGCTTGGACGCGCTCTCCTACGAGCAGTACTTC,CASSLDALSYEQYF,.,TRBV5-1,TRBJ2-7,.
TGTGCCAGCACCTTGGCATCTAGTCATACTGAAGCTTTCTTT,CASTLASSHTEAFF,.,TRBV28,TRBJ1-1,.
TGTGCCAGCAGCAACCGGGAGGGAGAGACCCAGTACTTC,CASSNREGETQYF,TRBD2,TRBV7-9,TRBJ2-5,.
TGTGCCAGTACCGACAGGTACGGCTATAATTCACCCCTCCACTTT,CASTDRYGYNSPLHF,.,TRBV19,TRBJ1-6,.
TGTGCCAGCACTTATAGCGGGGGGGTTGCCTACAATGAGCAGTTCTTC,CASTYSGGVAYNEQFF,TRBD2,TRBV6-5,TRBJ2-1,.
TGTGCCAGCAGCCGTGACAGGAATAATTCACCCCTCCACTTT,CASSRDRNNSPLHF,.,TRBV11-2,TRBJ1-6,.
TGTGCCAGCAGCTCCATGCCGGGAACTTATCAGCCCCAGCATTTT,CASSSMPGTYQPQHF,.,TRBV7-6,TRBJ1-5,once
TGTGCCAGCAGCGGACCCACAGGGGCTGGGGCCAACGGCCTGACTTTC,CASSGPTGAGANGLTF,TRBD1,TRBV6-6,TRBJ2-6,.
TGTGCCAGCAGACTAGCGGGGGGCCATGAGCAGTTCTTC,CASRLAGGHEQFF,TRBD2,TRBV27,TRBJ2-1,.
TGTGCCAGCAGTGAAAGGAGGGACAGGCCCCTCACAGATACGCAGTATTTT,CASSERRDRPLTDTQYF,TRBD1,TRBV6-1,TRBJ2-3,.
TGTGCTAGTGGCCCCGGGACTAGCGGGAAGGGCGGGGAGCTGTTTTTT,CASGPGTSGKGGELFF,TRBD2,TRBV12-5,TRBJ2-2,once
TGTGCCAGCAGTTACGGGGCCGGTGTTAACACTGAAGCTTTCTTT,CASSYGAGVNTEAFF,.,TRBV6-5,TRBJ1-1,.
TGTGCCAGCAGCTCCCCCGGGGAGAGTGGCGATGAGCAGTTCTTC,CASSSPGESGDEQFF,.,TRBV11-3,TRBJ2-1,.
TGCAGTGCTAGGCTGGGGGCGGTTCAGTACTTC,CSARLGAVQYF,.,TRBV20-1,TRBJ2-4,.
TGTGCCAGCACCAGGGTTAACACCGGGGAGCTGTTTTTT,CASTRVNTGELFF,.,TRBV25-1,TRBJ2-2,.
TGTGCCAGCAGCTTAGAACGTATTGAGATTGGCGAGCAGTACTTC,CASSLERIEIGEQYF,.,TRBV7-2,TRBJ2-7,.
TGTGCCAGCAGCTTAGAGACTTTTTCCTACGAGCAGTACTTC,CASSLETFSYEQYF,.,TRBV7-6,TRBJ2-7,.
TGTGCCAGCAGTTCCTACAAGGACAGGTATAGCAATCAGCCCCAGCATTTT,CASSSYKDRYSNQPQHF,TRBD1,TRBV28,TRBJ1-5,.
TGTGCCAGCGCCGGGACTAATGAAAAACTGTTTTTT,CASAGTNEKLFF,.,TRBV2,TRBJ1-4,.
TGTGCCAGCAGTTTCGCCAGCAGGCCCGAGACCCAGTACTTC,CASSFASRPETQYF,.,TRBV28,TRBJ2-5,.
TGTGCCAGCAGTTATGAGTTTACTAATGAAAAACTGTTTTTT,CASSYEFTNEKLFF,.,TRBV6-1,TRBJ1-4,.
TGTGCCAGCAGCTTGGATGTGGGACAGCTCCAAGAGACCCAGTACTTC,CASSLDVGQLQETQYF,TRBD1,TRBV5-4,TRBJ2-5,.
TGTGCCAGCAGTTTGGCGGACTACGAGCAGTACTTC,CASSLADYEQYF,.,TRBV28,TRBJ2-7,.
TGCGCCAGCAGCGCCTTACAGGATTCACCCCTCCACTTT,CASSALQDSPLHF,.,TRBV5-1,TRBJ1-6,.
TGTGCCAGCAGCAAAGCCCTCTACAATGAGCAGTTCTTC,CASSKALYNEQFF,.,TRBV7-9,TRBJ2-1,.
TGTGCCAGCACCAAAACAGGGGGGAACACTGAAGCTTTCTTT,CASTKTGGNTEAFF,TRBD1,TRBV7-2,TRBJ1-1,.
TGTGCCAGCAGCCTTCTAGCGGGAGACTACAATGAGCAGTTCTTC,CASSLLAGDYNEQFF,TRBD2,TRBV6-5,TRBJ2-1,.
TGTGCCAGCAGCCAAGAGTCCCTTAGAGGTGGTGAGCAGTTCTTC,CASSQESLRGGEQFF,.,TRBV4-2,TRBJ2-1,.
TGTGCCAGCAGTCCCCCGACAGGGCCTCCCCTCTACGAGCAGTACTTC,CASSPPTGPPLYEQYF,TRBD1,TRBV28,TRBJ2-7,.
TGTGCCTGGAGTCCCCTAGCGGGAGGTATCGGGGAGCTGTTTTTT,CAWSPLAGGIGELFF,TRBD2,TRBV30,TRBJ2-2,.
TGTGCCAGCAGTGCTGACAGGGGGCGCGAGACCCAGTACTTC,CASSADRGRETQYF,TRBD1,TRBV2,TRBJ2-5,.
TGTGCCAGCAGTGCCGGGACAGAGAACACCGGGGAGCTGTTTTTT,CASSAGTENTGELFF,TRBD1,TRBV7-9,TRBJ2-2,.
TGTGCCAGCACCAGACAGGGGGATTCCTACGAGCAGTACTTC,CASTRQGDSYEQYF,TRBD1,TRBV9,TRBJ2-7,.
TGTGCCACCAGGACTAGCTCCTACAATGAGCAGTTCTTC,CATRTSSYNEQFF,TRBD2,TRBV7-3,TRBJ2-1,.
TGTGCCAGCAGCTCCCCTAGCGGGGTCAACGAGCAGTACTTC,CASSSPSGVNEQYF,TRBD2,TRBV7-8,TRBJ2-7,.
TGTGCCATCCTACAGGGGGGGGACTATGGCTACACCTTC,CAILQGGDYGYTF,TRBD1,TRBV28,TRBJ1-2,.
TGCGCCAGCAGCCAGTCAAGGGGCGAGCAGTACTTC,CASSQSRGEQYF,.,TRBV5-1,TRBJ2-7,.
TGTGCCAGTACCACAGGACAGGGAGTCAGCCAGCCCCAGCATTTT,CASTTGQGVSQPQHF,TRBD1,TRBV19,TRBJ1-5,.
TGTGCCAGCGGGTCGGACAGGGTAGGCTACACCTTC,CASGSDRVGYTF,TRBD1,TRBV9,TRBJ1-2,.
TGTGCCAGCAGTTTCCGACGTTCAGGGGATGGCTACACCTTC,CASSFRRSGDGYTF,.,TRBV27,TRBJ1-2,.
TGTGCCAGCAGCTTAGAAATTGGCTCTGAAGCTTTCTTT,CASSLEIGSEAFF,.,TRBV7-2,TRBJ1-1,once
TGCGCCAGCAGCTTGGGGTCAGGGGGCGACCACGAGCAGTACTTC,CASSLGSGGDHEQYF,TRBD1,TRBV5-1,TRBJ2-7,.
TGTGCCAGCAGTTTATGGGTGGACAGAACCAATCAGCCCCAGCATTTT,CASSLWVDRTNQPQHF,.,TRBV28,TRBJ1-5,.
TGTGCCAGCAGCTTAGCGAGCTCCTATAATTCACCCCTCCACTTT,CASSLASSYNSPLHF,.,TRBV7-9,TRBJ1-6,.